This record covers a single TCR beta chain. The sample is drawn from a study of PD-L1 blockade in urothelial cancer. Study overall: Researchers found blood samples held a median of approximately 150,000 T cells.

Generated by immunoSEQ multiplex PCR, the TCRdb table keeps only in-frame clones and is missing some. Of more than 85,000 clones listed, roughly 84% are singletons. The time point: pretreatment peripheral blood. The CDR3 is 21 amino acids. Trimming removed 1 base from V and 3 bases from J; junction bases left unmatched: 13. Germline V CDR1 and CDR2: SGHVS, FQNEAQ. Sequencing used PBMCs, obtained around atezolizumab (anti-PD-L1) treatment. The receptor comes from a man aged 55 to 69 with urothelial cancer. The chain couples TRBV7-8 to TRBJ2-3, with TRBD2 matching over 16 bases. CDR3 in amino acids: CASSLVGRGLAGGAGTDTQYF. The CDR3 DNA reads TGTGCCAGCAGCTTAGTAGGGAGGGGACTAGCGGGGGGGGCCGGTACAGATACGCAGTATTTT.